Listed below are T cell receptor beta chains from one sample, sequenced in a study of shared clonotypes between healthy human individuals. Clones were read by immunoSEQ multiplex PCR, and TCRdb kept only the in-frame ones, dropping some. The table records around 1.1 million clones, approximately 77% of them present only once. What was sequenced was memory CD4+ T cells from PBMCs. Receptor source: a man younger than 35 in good health. Some clones in this sample may be carry-over from other donors' samples. CDR3s include the opening cysteine and the closing phenylalanine or tryptophan. A D gene is named only where the DNA matches it firmly. Clone size is stated in some rows and not others, as once, few, many or a class when expanded.

V gene	J gene	clone size	CDR3 length	D gene	CDR3 protein	CDR3 DNA
TRBV6-1	TRBJ2-7	once	14	TRBD2	CASTVAGVSYEQYF	TGTGCCAGCACCGTAGCGGGAGTGTCCTACGAGCAGTACTTC
TRBV5-4	TRBJ1-6	.	16	TRBD1	CASSGNLQGVDSPLHF	TGTGCCAGCAGCGGGAATCTGCAGGGGGTGGATTCACCCCTCCACTTT
TRBV5-1	TRBJ1-1	.	16	TRBD1	CASSLAVGQGNTEAFF	TGCGCCAGCAGCTTGGCCGTAGGACAGGGCAACACTGAAGCTTTCTTT
TRBV2	TRBJ1-2	.	13	.	CASSEDRNYGYTF	TGTGCCAGCAGTGAAGACAGGAACTATGGCTACACCTTC
TRBV19	TRBJ2-3	.	14	.	CASSIGYSTDTQYF	TGTGCCAGTAGTATAGGCTATAGCACAGATACGCAGTATTTT
TRBV5-6	TRBJ1-4	.	16	TRBD1	CASSLFYRGLNEKLFF	TGTGCCAGCAGCTTGTTTTACAGGGGGCTTAATGAAAAACTGTTTTTT
TRBV28	TRBJ2-1	.	11	.	CASSSLNEQFF	TGTGCCAGCAGTAGCCTCAATGAGCAGTTCTTC
TRBV18	TRBJ1-1	.	15	.	CASSPGAPRGTEAFF	TGTGCCAGCTCACCAGGTGCTCCTCGGGGCACTGAAGCTTTCTTT
TRBV6-6	TRBJ2-5	once	12	.	CASAQPQETQYF	TGTGCCAGCGCCCAGCCGCAAGAGACCCAGTACTTC
TRBV27	TRBJ1-1	.	15	TRBD1	CASSPNWGRGGEAFF	TGTGCCAGCAGTCCTAATTGGGGCAGGGGGGGTGAAGCTTTCTTT
TRBV10-3	TRBJ1-5	.	14	.	CAISENRYDQPQHF	TGTGCCATCAGTGAGAACAGGTATGATCAGCCCCAGCATTTT
TRBV7-9	TRBJ2-3	.	17	TRBD2	CASSFSTSGIRTDTQYF	TGTGCCAGCAGCTTTTCAACTAGCGGGATCCGGACAGATACGCAGTATTTT
TRBV9	TRBJ2-5	.	13	.	CASSIRLGGTQYF	TGTGCCAGCAGCATACGACTCGGAGGGACCCAGTACTTC
TRBV5-1	TRBJ1-1	.	14	.	CASSFDTQNTEAFF	TGCGCCAGCAGCTTTGACACCCAGAACACTGAAGCTTTCTTT
TRBV4-3	TRBJ2-7	few	15	TRBD1	CASSQTRDRAHEQYF	TGCGCCAGCAGCCAAACTAGGGACAGGGCCCACGAGCAGTACTTC
TRBV7-3	TRBJ2-1	.	16	TRBD2	CASSALAGGGGYEQFF	TGTGCCAGCAGCGCTTTGGCGGGAGGAGGTGGTTATGAGCAGTTCTTC
TRBV4-2	TRBJ2-3	.	18	TRBD2	CASSQVGLAGGMADTQYF	TGTGCCAGCAGCCAAGTGGGACTAGCGGGAGGGATGGCAGATACGCAGTATTTT
TRBV6-1	TRBJ2-5	.	15	TRBD1	CASSDPTGAQETQYF	TGTGCCAGCAGTGACCCTACAGGGGCCCAAGAGACCCAGTACTTC
TRBV28	TRBJ1-1	.	14	.	CASSSYLRDTEAFF	TGTGCCAGCAGTTCCTATCTGCGGGACACTGAAGCTTTCTTT
TRBV18	TRBJ1-4	.	14	.	CASSPRTSDEKLFF	TGTGCCAGCTCACCAAGGACATCTGATGAAAAACTGTTTTTT
TRBV2	TRBJ1-4	.	15	TRBD1	CASGVWDRTREKLFF	TGTGCCAGCGGAGTATGGGACAGAACAAGGGAAAAACTGTTTTTT
TRBV6-5	TRBJ2-7	many	13	TRBD1	CASKGQGSYEQYF	TGTGCCAGCAAGGGACAGGGATCCTACGAGCAGTACTTC
TRBV27	TRBJ1-2	once	17	TRBD1	CASSSTLSGQGYYGYTF	TGTGCCAGCAGTTCAACACTATCCGGACAGGGGTACTATGGCTACACCTTC
TRBV10-3	TRBJ1-5	.	12	.	CASTEGNQPQHF	TGTGCCTCCACTGAGGGGAATCAGCCCCAGCATTTT
TRBV11-3	TRBJ2-1	few	12	.	CASSPQGNEQFF	TGTGCCAGCAGCCCACAGGGCAATGAGCAGTTCTTC
TRBV5-1	TRBJ2-7	.	13	TRBD2	CASSPGGANEQYF	TGCGCCAGCAGCCCCGGGGGGGCCAACGAGCAGTACTTC
TRBV7-8	TRBJ2-1	.	17	TRBD2	CASSRTGTSGSLYEQFF	TGTGCCAGCAGCCGAACCGGGACTAGCGGGAGTCTCTATGAGCAGTTCTTC
TRBV19	TRBJ1-4	.	15	.	CASSFRGADNEKLFF	TGTGCCAGTAGTTTTAGGGGGGCCGATAATGAAAAACTGTTTTTT
TRBV10-3	TRBJ2-3	.	12	TRBD2	CAISTSADTQYF	TGTGCCATCTCAACTAGCGCAGATACGCAGTATTTT
TRBV4-1	TRBJ2-3	.	16	TRBD1	CASSRILGTGGDTQYF	TGCGCCAGCAGCCGTATACTTGGGACAGGGGGAGATACGCAGTATTTT
TRBV7-9	TRBJ1-1	.	15	TRBD1	CASSPLGTGGTEAFF	TGTGCCAGCAGCCCTCTAGGGACAGGCGGGACTGAAGCTTTCTTT